These T cell receptor beta chains were read from a single sample in a study of CD8+ T cells in alopecia areata. The data were produced by immunoSEQ multiplex PCR, yet TCRdb's version contains in-frame clones alone and is incomplete. The table records tens of thousands of clones, about three fifths of them present only once. Source: CD8+ T cells sorted from blood, taken at week 4, from a patient treated with tofacitinib. The receptors shown here come from a human donor with alopecia areata. Each CDR3 is given with its conserved first and last residue. A D gene is named only where the DNA matches it firmly. For some rows the clone size is stated as once, few or many, or as a class when expanded; others skip it.

clone_size: .
j_call: TRBJ1-6
v_call: TRBV27
d_call: .
cdr3_aa: CASSPLQAFARSPLHF
cdr3_nt: TGTGCCAGCAGTCCACTGCAGGCATTTGCTCGTTCACCCCTCCACTTT

clone_size: .
j_call: TRBJ2-7
v_call: TRBV30
d_call: TRBD1
cdr3_aa: CAWTSRDRAYEQYF
cdr3_nt: TGTGCCTGGACGTCCAGGGACAGGGCCTACGAGCAGTACTTC

clone_size: .
j_call: TRBJ1-6
v_call: TRBV27
d_call: TRBD1
cdr3_aa: CASNTGLEGAGSPLHF
cdr3_nt: TGTGCCAGCAACACCGGGTTAGAGGGGGCAGGCTCACCCCTCCACTTT

clone_size: .
j_call: TRBJ2-5
v_call: TRBV30
d_call: .
cdr3_aa: CAWTEAERETQYF
cdr3_nt: TGTGCCTGGACGGAGGCAGAGCGAGAGACCCAGTACTTC

clone_size: few
j_call: TRBJ2-3
v_call: TRBV4-1
d_call: .
cdr3_aa: CASSLRQGLADTQYF
cdr3_nt: TGCGCCAGCAGCCTACGACAGGGACTCGCAGATACGCAGTATTTT

clone_size: few
j_call: TRBJ1-2
v_call: TRBV29-1
d_call: .
cdr3_aa: CSVRQSTGYTF
cdr3_nt: TGCAGCGTTCGGCAGTCGACCGGCTACACCTTC

clone_size: .
j_call: TRBJ2-7
v_call: TRBV28
d_call: .
cdr3_aa: CASSLARGYEQYF
cdr3_nt: TGTGCCAGCAGTTTAGCCAGGGGTTACGAGCAGTACTTC

clone_size: .
j_call: TRBJ2-1
v_call: TRBV11-2
d_call: .
cdr3_aa: CASIPSRGSYNEQFF
cdr3_nt: TGTGCCAGCATCCCCTCCAGGGGTTCCTACAATGAGCAGTTCTTC

clone_size: once
j_call: TRBJ1-2
v_call: TRBV11-2
d_call: TRBD1
cdr3_aa: CASSLGVNGQGGAYTF
cdr3_nt: TGTGCCAGCAGCTTAGGAGTGAACGGGCAGGGGGGAGCCTACACCTTC

clone_size: few
j_call: TRBJ2-7
v_call: TRBV14
d_call: .
cdr3_aa: CASSQDLNYEQYF
cdr3_nt: TGTGCCAGCAGCCAAGATTTGAACTACGAGCAGTACTTC

clone_size: .
j_call: TRBJ1-2
v_call: TRBV29-1
d_call: .
cdr3_aa: CSVELRRPTGGYGYTF
cdr3_nt: TGCAGCGTTGAATTGAGGCGGCCCACCGGGGGCTATGGCTACACCTTC

clone_size: .
j_call: TRBJ2-1
v_call: TRBV4-2
d_call: .
cdr3_aa: CASSQERGASYNEQFF
cdr3_nt: TGTGCCAGCAGCCAAGAGAGGGGGGCCTCCTACAATGAGCAGTTCTTC

clone_size: .
j_call: TRBJ1-2
v_call: TRBV30
d_call: TRBD1
cdr3_aa: CACTGANGYTF
cdr3_nt: TGTGCCTGTACAGGGGCCAATGGCTACACCTTC

clone_size: once
j_call: TRBJ2-3
v_call: TRBV7-9
d_call: .
cdr3_aa: CASSALGGRASTDTQYF
cdr3_nt: TGTGCCAGCAGCGCCCTAGGGGGGAGGGCCAGCACAGATACGCAGTATTTT

clone_size: few
j_call: TRBJ2-2
v_call: TRBV6-4
d_call: TRBD1
cdr3_aa: CASSGQGSGTGELFF
cdr3_nt: TGTGCCAGCAGTGGACAGGGTAGTGGCACCGGGGAGCTGTTTTTT

clone_size: .
j_call: TRBJ2-3
v_call: TRBV5-1
d_call: TRBD1
cdr3_aa: CASSPGQGPDTQYF
cdr3_nt: TGCGCCAGCAGCCCCGGACAGGGGCCCGATACGCAGTATTTT

clone_size: .
j_call: TRBJ2-7
v_call: TRBV27
d_call: .
cdr3_aa: CASSSDSDFYEQYF
cdr3_nt: TGTGCCAGCAGTTCGGACAGTGACTTCTACGAGCAGTACTTC

clone_size: .
j_call: TRBJ2-1
v_call: TRBV4-3
d_call: .
cdr3_aa: CASSQDREGEQFF
cdr3_nt: TGCGCCAGCAGCCAGGACAGGGAGGGTGAGCAGTTCTTC

clone_size: .
j_call: TRBJ2-7
v_call: TRBV7-3
d_call: TRBD1
cdr3_aa: CASSPDRGYEQYF
cdr3_nt: TGTGCCAGCAGCCCGGACAGGGGCTACGAGCAGTACTTC

clone_size: .
j_call: TRBJ1-6
v_call: TRBV23-1
d_call: .
cdr3_aa: CASSQSKGSRHSPLHF
cdr3_nt: TGCGCCAGCAGTCAATCGAAGGGGAGTAGGCATTCACCCCTCCACTTT

clone_size: .
j_call: TRBJ2-3
v_call: TRBV6-4
d_call: .
cdr3_aa: CASSYSNTDTQYF
cdr3_nt: TGTGCCAGCAGTTACTCGAACACAGATACGCAGTATTTT

clone_size: .
j_call: TRBJ2-7
v_call: TRBV6-6
d_call: .
cdr3_aa: CASSYSEGPSSYEQYF
cdr3_nt: TGTGCCAGCAGTTACTCGGAGGGGCCCAGCTCCTACGAGCAGTACTTC

clone_size: .
j_call: TRBJ1-2
v_call: TRBV19
d_call: .
cdr3_aa: CASSGQGERGYGYTF
cdr3_nt: TGTGCCAGTAGTGGTCAAGGGGAGCGTGGGTATGGCTACACCTTC

clone_size: .
j_call: TRBJ1-1
v_call: TRBV29-1
d_call: TRBD1
cdr3_aa: CSGTGGNTEAFF
cdr3_nt: TGCAGCGGGACAGGGGGGAACACTGAAGCTTTCTTT

clone_size: .
j_call: TRBJ2-7
v_call: TRBV30
d_call: TRBD1
cdr3_aa: CAWSVGTGGYEQYF
cdr3_nt: TGTGCCTGGAGTGTAGGGACAGGGGGCTACGAGCAGTACTTC

clone_size: few
j_call: TRBJ2-1
v_call: TRBV4-3
d_call: .
cdr3_aa: CASSTGRSSYNEQFF
cdr3_nt: TGCGCCAGCAGCACGGGGAGATCCTCCTACAATGAGCAGTTCTTC

clone_size: once
j_call: TRBJ2-4
v_call: TRBV6-6
d_call: .
cdr3_aa: CASSSGQLWFKNIQYF
cdr3_nt: TGTGCCAGCAGTTCCGGACAGCTGTGGTTCAAAAACATTCAGTACTTC

clone_size: .
j_call: TRBJ1-1
v_call: TRBV9
d_call: .
cdr3_aa: CASTPAGLIEDTEAFF
cdr3_nt: TGTGCCAGCACCCCGGCGGGGCTCATTGAGGACACTGAAGCTTTCTTT

clone_size: .
j_call: TRBJ2-1
v_call: TRBV27
d_call: TRBD2
cdr3_aa: CASNPRRGGIYNEQFF
cdr3_nt: TGTGCCAGCAACCCGAGGCGGGGGGGGATTTACAATGAGCAGTTCTTC

clone_size: .
j_call: TRBJ1-6
v_call: TRBV30
d_call: .
cdr3_aa: CAWITRGVNSPLHF
cdr3_nt: TGTGCCTGGATCACCCGCGGGGTTAATTCACCCCTCCACTTT

clone_size: .
j_call: TRBJ1-5
v_call: TRBV4-3
d_call: .
cdr3_aa: CASSQDLVGTGSNQPQHF
cdr3_nt: TGCGCCAGCAGCCAAGATTTGGTCGGGACTGGGAGCAATCAGCCCCAGCATTTT

clone_size: .
j_call: TRBJ1-6
v_call: TRBV30
d_call: .
cdr3_aa: CAWSPTGGSPLHF
cdr3_nt: TGTGCCTGGAGTCCCACCGGTGGTTCACCCCTCCACTTT

clone_size: .
j_call: TRBJ1-1
v_call: TRBV6-5
d_call: .
cdr3_aa: CASSYSKGSEAFF
cdr3_nt: TGTGCCAGCAGTTACTCGAAGGGCTCTGAAGCTTTCTTT

clone_size: .
j_call: TRBJ1-1
v_call: TRBV15
d_call: .
cdr3_aa: CATSRDSPSREAFF
cdr3_nt: TGTGCCACCAGCAGAGATAGTCCCTCCCGTGAAGCTTTCTTT

clone_size: .
j_call: TRBJ2-7
v_call: TRBV13
d_call: TRBD1
cdr3_aa: CASSLRTGGLYEQYF
cdr3_nt: TGTGCCAGCAGCCTAAGGACAGGGGGCCTCTACGAGCAGTACTTC

clone_size: .
j_call: TRBJ1-5
v_call: TRBV7-6
d_call: .
cdr3_aa: CASSSGGGLSGQPQHF
cdr3_nt: TGTGCCAGCAGCTCCGGCGGGGGGCTTTCAGGGCAGCCCCAGCATTTT

clone_size: .
j_call: TRBJ2-3
v_call: TRBV10-3
d_call: .
cdr3_aa: CAISRGRGDTDTQYF
cdr3_nt: TGTGCCATCAGTCGGGGGCGCGGGGACACAGATACGCAGTATTTT

clone_size: few
j_call: TRBJ1-4
v_call: TRBV19
d_call: .
cdr3_aa: CASNPGRNEKLFF
cdr3_nt: TGTGCCAGTAACCCGGGACGGAATGAAAAACTGTTTTTT

clone_size: .
j_call: TRBJ2-7
v_call: TRBV13
d_call: .
cdr3_aa: CASSRSRYLDEQYF
cdr3_nt: TGTGCCAGCAGCCGATCTCGGTACTTGGACGAGCAGTACTTC

clone_size: .
j_call: TRBJ2-5
v_call: TRBV13
d_call: .
cdr3_aa: CASSFVQSETQYF
cdr3_nt: TGTGCCAGCAGCTTTGTCCAGTCTGAGACCCAGTACTTC

clone_size: .
j_call: TRBJ2-7
v_call: TRBV29-1
d_call: .
cdr3_aa: CSVVEGRYEQYF
cdr3_nt: TGCAGCGTTGTCGAGGGAAGATACGAGCAGTACTTC

clone_size: .
j_call: TRBJ1-2
v_call: TRBV29-1
d_call: .
cdr3_aa: CSVEDNDNYGYTF
cdr3_nt: TGCAGCGTTGAAGATAATGATAACTATGGCTACACCTTC

clone_size: few
j_call: TRBJ1-2
v_call: TRBV4-3
d_call: .
cdr3_aa: CASSQDWGSFTSYGYTF
cdr3_nt: TGCGCCAGCAGCCAAGATTGGGGATCCTTCACATCCTATGGCTACACCTTC

clone_size: .
j_call: TRBJ1-1
v_call: TRBV19
d_call: TRBD1
cdr3_aa: CASSILGTGDTEAFF
cdr3_nt: TGTGCCAGTAGTATTTTAGGGACAGGGGATACTGAAGCTTTCTTT

clone_size: few
j_call: TRBJ2-7
v_call: TRBV29-1
d_call: .
cdr3_aa: CSVADRAYEQYF
cdr3_nt: TGCAGCGTTGCCGACCGGGCCTACGAGCAGTACTTC

clone_size: .
j_call: TRBJ1-1
v_call: TRBV29-1
d_call: .
cdr3_aa: CSVEEGTTEAFF
cdr3_nt: TGCAGCGTTGAAGAGGGGACCACTGAAGCTTTCTTT

clone_size: .
j_call: TRBJ1-2
v_call: TRBV29-1
d_call: .
cdr3_aa: CSVDSLSGDDGYTF
cdr3_nt: TGCAGCGTGGACTCCTTGTCAGGGGATGATGGCTACACCTTC

clone_size: .
j_call: TRBJ2-7
v_call: TRBV13
d_call: TRBD2
cdr3_aa: CASSPMAGTNEQYF
cdr3_nt: TGTGCCAGCAGCCCCATGGCCGGGACTAATGAGCAGTACTTC

clone_size: .
j_call: TRBJ2-1
v_call: TRBV29-1
d_call: .
cdr3_aa: CSVPTLGINEQFF
cdr3_nt: TGCAGCGTCCCTACCCTGGGGATCAATGAGCAGTTCTTC